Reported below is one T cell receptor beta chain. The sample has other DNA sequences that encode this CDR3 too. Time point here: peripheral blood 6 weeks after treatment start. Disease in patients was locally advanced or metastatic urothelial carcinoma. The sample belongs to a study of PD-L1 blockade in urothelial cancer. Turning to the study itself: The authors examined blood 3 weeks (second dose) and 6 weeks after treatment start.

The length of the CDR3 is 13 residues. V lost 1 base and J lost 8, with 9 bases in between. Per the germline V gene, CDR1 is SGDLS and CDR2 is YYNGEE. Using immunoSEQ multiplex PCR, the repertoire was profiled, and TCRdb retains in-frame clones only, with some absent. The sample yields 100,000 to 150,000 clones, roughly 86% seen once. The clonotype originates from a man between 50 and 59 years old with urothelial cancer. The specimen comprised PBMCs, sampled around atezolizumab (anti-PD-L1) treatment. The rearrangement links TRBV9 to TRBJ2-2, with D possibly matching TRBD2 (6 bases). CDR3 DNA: TGTGCCAGCAGCGTACGGGGGACGGGGGAGCTGTTTTTT. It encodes CASSVRGTGELFF.